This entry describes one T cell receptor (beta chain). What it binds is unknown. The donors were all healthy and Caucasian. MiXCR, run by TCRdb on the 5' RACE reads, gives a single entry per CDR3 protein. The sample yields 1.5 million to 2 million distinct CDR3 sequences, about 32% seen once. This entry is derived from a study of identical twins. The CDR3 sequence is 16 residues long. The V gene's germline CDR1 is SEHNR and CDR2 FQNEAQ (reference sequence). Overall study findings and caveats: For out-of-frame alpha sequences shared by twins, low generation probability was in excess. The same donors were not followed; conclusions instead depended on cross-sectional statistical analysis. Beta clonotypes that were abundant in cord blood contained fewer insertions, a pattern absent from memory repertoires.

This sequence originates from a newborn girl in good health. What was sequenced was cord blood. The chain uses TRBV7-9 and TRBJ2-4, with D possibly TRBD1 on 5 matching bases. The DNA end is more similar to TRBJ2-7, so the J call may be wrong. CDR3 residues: CASSPKGNGLGDEQYF. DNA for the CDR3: TGTGCCAGCAGCCCTAAGGGTAACGGGCTAGGGGACGAGCAGTACTTC.